A single sample gave rise to the 28 T cell receptor beta chains below, sequenced in a study of T cell responses to AZD1222 COVID-19 vaccine (dated by TCRdb to the early 2020s). Library preparation used the immunoSEQ multiplex PCR assay. TCRdb took over this immuneACCESS table, retaining in-frame rearrangements with V and J assigned. Such tables are incomplete; in checked studies, under half of the missing clones stem from an unresolved V gene, and the remainder is unexplained. The sample table records 85,000 to 130,000 clones; 90% of these occur just once. The ten largest clones capture 6.5% to 10% of the sample. The time point label, as the study defines it: about 28 days (+/-7) after the second vaccine dose. The material sequenced was peripheral blood, taken 28 days after the second AZD1222 dose. Receptor source: an adult who received the AZD1222 COVID-19 vaccine.

The CDR3 DNA is TGTGCCAGCAGTTTATCGTCCGGGGGTGACATTCAGTACTTC. As protein: CASSLSSGGDIQYF. V and J are TRBV27 and TRBJ2-4, with TRBD2 as a possible D gene (6 bases). V lost 0 bases and J 8 bases, leaving 11 bases between the germline ends. The CDR3 is made up of 14 amino acids. Germline-derived CDR1 and CDR2 are MNHEY and SMNVEV (reference sequence).

The rearrangement links TRBV27 to TRBJ2-7, with 7 bases aligning to TRBD2. There are 14 residues in the CDR3. The J segment lost 4 bases and the V segment lost 0 bases, leaving 3 bases of the junction unmatched. Germline values: CDR1 MNHEY, CDR2 SMNVEV (reference sequence). The CDR3 here is CASSLSGLSYEQYF. The CDR3 bases are TGTGCCAGCAGTTTATCGGGACTATCTTACGAGCAGTACTTC.

In DNA, the CDR3 is TGTGCCAGCAGTTACTCGGAGGGGGCGCTTAGTGAAGCTTTCTTT. It codes for CASSYSEGALSEAFF. This chain connects TRBV6-2 or TRBV6-3 to TRBJ1-1, with 7 bases identical to TRBD1. This CDR3 spans 15 amino acids. Trimming cost V 0 bases and J 7 bases; bases outside gene matches: 8. Germline CDR1 and CDR2: MNHEY and SVGEGT.

The V call is TRBV27, the J call TRBJ1-2, with TRBD1 as a possible D gene (6 bases). Germline V lookup: CDR1 MNHEY, CDR2 SMNVEV (reference sequence). CDR3 length: 13 amino acids. Trimming removed 7 bases at V and 4 bases at J, with 13 bases between. CDR3 sequence reads: CASTSDSFYGYTF. CDR3 nucleotide sequence: TGTGCCAGCACCTCGGACAGTTTCTATGGCTACACCTTC.

The rearrangement links TRBV7-2 to TRBJ2-2, with D tentatively TRBD2 (5 bases). Trimming took off 2 bases at V and 7 bases at J, with 14 bases between the two ends. Per germline, CDR1 SGHTA and CDR2 FQGNSA. This CDR3 contains 15 residues. The CDR3 protein is CASSLPRAGGGELFF. The CDR3 region has the DNA TGTGCCAGCAGCTTACCCCGGGCGGGTGGCGGGGAGCTGTTTTTT. The full variable domain, its missing parts supplied by reference TRBV7-2 and TRBJ2-2, is GAGVSQSPSNKVTEKGKDVELRCDPISGHTALYWYRQSLGQGLEFLIYFQGNSAPDKSGLPSDRFSAERTGGSVSTLTIQRTQQEDSAVYLCASSLPRAGGGELFFGEGSRLTVL.

This rearrangement joins TRBV14 to TRBJ2-7, with D possibly matching TRBD1 (6 bases). Looked up from germline, CDR1 is SGHDN and CDR2 is FVKESK. The CDR3 loop spans 15 amino acids. V was trimmed by 5 bases and J by 6 bases, leaving 20 bases between them. For the CDR3, the DNA is TGTGCCAGCAGCGGTCAGACAGGTCGTTTTTCCGAGCAGTACTTC. Encoded protein: CASSGQTGRFSEQYF.

The rearrangement joins TRBV2 to TRBJ2-2; TRBD1 agrees at 8 bases. Germline CDR1 reads SNHLY; CDR2 reads FYNNEI. Germline trimming cut 6 bases from V and 3 bases from J; bases unmatched to any gene: 9. The CDR3 loop spans 16 amino acids. The CDR3, as DNA: TGTGCCAGCAGCCTACAGGGGGGAGCGGACACCGGGGAGCTGTTTTTT. This encodes CASSLQGGADTGELFF.

This clone was detected only a few times. The chain recombines TRBV5-1 with TRBJ1-5, with 7 bases aligning to TRBD1. The V gene end was trimmed by 0 bases and the J gene end by 0 bases; junction bases not matched to a gene: 9. The CDR3 is 18 amino acids. Germline V lookup: CDR1 SGHRS, CDR2 YFSETQ. The DNA for the CDR3 is TGCGCCAGCAGCTTGGCCCCCGGGACAGATTTTAGCAATCAGCCCCAGCATTTT. Translating gives CASSLAPGTDFSNQPQHF.

In the case of this clone: This may be a read error, as it is one base from a much larger clone. Other DNA sequences within the sample encode an identical CDR3. The gene calls are TRBV5-1 and TRBJ1-1; D possibly corresponds to TRBD1 (5 bases). This CDR3 contains 14 residues. Per germline, CDR1 SGHRS and CDR2 YFSETQ. V was cut by 0 bases and J by 1 base, with 7 bases left in between. CDR3: CASSLDRTNTEAFF. For the CDR3, the DNA is TGCGCCAGCAGCTTGGACAGGACGAACACTGAAGCTTTCTTT.

The chain joins TRBV19 to TRBJ2-7; no clear D. The V and J ends lost 4 bases and 3 bases respectively, with 13 bases between them. Germline CDR1 LNHDA, CDR2 SQIVND (reference sequence). CDR3 length equals 14 residues. The CDR3 region is CASSKNTRDYEQYF. CDR3 coding DNA: TGTGCCAGTAGTAAGAATACAAGGGACTACGAGCAGTACTTC.

The chain combines TRBV23-1 with TRBJ1-4; D remains unclear. TRBV23-1 is an open reading frame, and its role is uncertain. This CDR3 is 12 amino acids long. V was shortened by 8 bases and J by 6 bases, with 10 bases between the two germline ends. The CDR3 here is CASFDTYEKLFF. The CDR3, as DNA: TGCGCCAGCTTTGACACGTATGAAAAACTGTTTTTT.

This sequence joins TRBV5-4 and TRBJ1-3; D is uncertain. V was trimmed by 4 bases and J by 2 bases, leaving 13 bases between them. The length of the CDR3 is 15 residues. Germline CDR1 SGHNT, CDR2 YYREEE (reference sequence). CDR3 nucleotides: TGTGCCAGCAGCGACCCGCGGGCCGCTGGAAACACCATATATTTT. Amino acid sequence: CASSDPRAAGNTIYF.

In its sample, this clone was seen once. The V and J genes are TRBV12-3 or TRBV12-4 and TRBJ2-7; D is possibly TRBD1 (5 bases). The V and J ends lost 6 bases and 7 bases respectively, with 13 bases between them. This CDR3 comprises 12 residues. CDR3 sequence (DNA): TGTGCCAGCAGGCAGGGTTTCCGGGAGCAGTACTTC. Translation: CASRQGFREQYF.

The rearrangement joins TRBV30 to TRBJ2-7; the D is unclear. The germline CDR1 and CDR2 sequences are GTSNPN and SVGIG (reference sequence). The CDR3 loop spans 12 amino acids. Trimming took 2 bases from V and 0 from J, leaving 5 bases between them. CDR3 sequence reads: CAWSTISYEQYF. The CDR3 DNA sequence: TGTGCCTGGAGTACCATCTCCTACGAGCAGTACTTC. Full variable domain (remainder filled in from reference TRBV30 and TRBJ2-7): SQTIHQWPATLVQPVGSPLSLECTVEGTSNPNLYWYRQAAGRGLQLLFYSVGIGQISSEVPQNLSASRPQDRQFILSSKKLLLSDSGFYLCAWSTISYEQYFGPGTRLTVT.

The rearrangement links TRBV6-2 or TRBV6-3 to TRBJ2-2; TRBD2 might be the D (5 bases). The germline gives CDR1 MNHEY, CDR2 SVGEGT. Trimming removed 5 bases from V and 1 base from J, with 14 bases in between. The CDR3 loop spans 16 amino acids. The CDR3 loop is CASSLSGLMNTGELFF. The CDR3 DNA is TGTGCCAGCAGTCTCTCCGGACTCATGAACACCGGGGAGCTGTTTTTT.

The chain employs TRBV5-1 and TRBJ2-5; 7 bases match TRBD2. The CDR3 has 13 residues. V was clipped by 3 bases and J by 5 bases; unmatched bases: 4. Per germline, CDR1 SGHRS and CDR2 YFSETQ. CDR3 residues: CASSWTSPETQYF. CDR3 bases: TGCGCCAGCAGCTGGACTAGTCCGGAGACCCAGTACTTC.

V gene TRBV6-5 combines with J gene TRBJ1-3; D not resolved. This CDR3 is 15 amino acids long. The V gene's germline CDR1 is MNHEY and CDR2 SVGAGI. Between the trimmed V and J ends, which lost 6 bases and 2 bases, there was a span of 14 bases. CDR3 region: CASRSTPAPGNTIYF. For the CDR3, the DNA is TGTGCCAGCAGATCAACCCCCGCACCTGGAAACACCATATATTTT.

This clone came up once. The chain combines TRBV27 with TRBJ1-2; 8 bases align to TRBD1. V trimming: 3 bases; J trimming: 6 bases; junction bases outside the gene matches: 3. The CDR3 has 13 residues. CDR1 and CDR2 (germline): MNHEY, SMNVEV (reference sequence). This CDR3 is CASSFPGGDGYTF. The CDR3 nucleotides are TGTGCCAGCAGTTTCCCAGGGGGCGATGGCTACACCTTC.

Note on this clone: At one end, the junction sequence differs from germline, possibly due to a read error. The chain is built from TRBV3-1 (or the pseudogene TRBV3-2) and TRBJ1-1; no firm D call. The germline CDR1 and CDR2 sequences are LGHDT and YNNKEL (reference sequence). This CDR3 has 8 residues. CDR3 protein: CASSPPPF. CDR3 bases: TGTGCCAGCAGCCCCCCACCCTTT.

The chain has TRBV13 and TRBJ1-4, with a possible D match to TRBD1 (6 bases). CDR3 length: 17 residues. With 0 bases removed from V and 5 bases from J, the gap between germline ends came to 16 bases. The germline V gene has CDR1 PRHDT and CDR2 FYEKMQ (reference sequence). The CDR3 nucleotides read TGTGCCAGCAGCTTAGGGCAGGGGCTAACCCTAAATGAAAAACTGTTTTTT. Amino acid sequence: CASSLGQGLTLNEKLFF. Filled out from reference TRBV13 and TRBJ1-4, the complete variable domain reads AAGVIQSPRHLIKEKRETATLKCYPIPRHDTVYWYQQGPGQDPQFLISFYEKMQSDKGSIPDRFSAQQFSDYHSELNMSSLELGDSALYFCASSLGQGLTLNEKLFFGSGTQLSVL.

The chain joins TRBV21-1 to TRBJ2-7; the table's D call, TRBD1, has no DNA check behind it. TRBV21-1 is flagged as a pseudogene. The length of the CDR3 is 16 residues. In DNA form, the CDR3 reads TGTGCCAGCAGCAAAATAATGGGTCGACACGGCTACGAGCAGTACTTC. Translation gives CASSKIMGRHGYEQYF.

The rearrangement links TRBV18 to TRBJ1-6; 9 positions match TRBD1. The CDR3 extends over 16 amino acids. Germline loops: CDR1 KGHSH, CDR2 LQKENI. Trimming took 2 bases from V and 3 from J; bases not matched to a gene: 2. CDR3 protein: CASSPRDRVYNSPLHF. The CDR3 nucleotides are TGTGCCAGCTCACCAAGGGACAGGGTCTATAATTCACCCCTCCACTTT.

CDR3 in amino acids: CASTSLPAGFWGYTF. The CDR3, as DNA: TGTGCCAGCACTTCCCTCCCCGCAGGGTTCTGGGGCTACACCTTC. V gene TRBV6-5 combines with J gene TRBJ1-2, with TRBD1 as a possible D gene (5 bases). Per the germline V gene, CDR1 is MNHEY and CDR2 is SVGAGI. The CDR3 is made up of 15 amino acids. Trimming took off 7 bases at V and 8 bases at J, with 23 bases between the two ends.

The rearrangement uses TRBV4-3 and TRBJ2-5; D not resolved. This CDR3 region has 13 residues. V lost 4 bases and J 5 bases, leaving 11 bases between the germline ends. The germline CDR1 and CDR2 sequences are LGHNA and YSLEER. CDR3 amino acids: CASSPTLRETQYF. CDR3 sequence (DNA): TGCGCCAGCAGCCCGACACTCCGGGAGACCCAGTACTTC.

This clone was found a few times. The chain recombines TRBV6-5 with TRBJ1-2; possible D gene TRBD1, 6 bases. The CDR3 covers 13 residues. V lost 8 bases and J 5 bases, leaving 15 bases between the germline ends. Looked up from germline, CDR1 is MNHEY and CDR2 is SVGAGI. The CDR3 DNA reads as TGTGCCAGCCCTGGGGGGAGGGGGTATGGCTACACCTTC. Its translation is CASPGGRGYGYTF.

This chain joins TRBV19 and TRBJ2-4; a weak D match, TRBD2 (5 bases). The V gene's germline CDR1 is LNHDA and CDR2 SQIVND (reference sequence). The CDR3 totals 13 residues. V lost 7 bases to trimming and J lost 9 bases, with 16 bases between them. The CDR3 is CASISDRGGIQYF. The CDR3 DNA sequence: TGTGCCAGTATATCGGACCGCGGAGGCATTCAGTACTTC.

The CDR3 region has the DNA TGTGCCAGTAGTATGGGTCAGGGTGGCTACGAGCAGTACTTC. It is translated as CASSMGQGGYEQYF. The chain combines TRBV19 with TRBJ2-7, with D perhaps matching TRBD1 (5 bases). Germline V gene lookup returns CDR1 LNHDA and CDR2 SQIVND (reference sequence). Between the trimmed V and J ends, which lost 3 bases and 3 bases, there was a span of 12 bases. The CDR3 totals 14 residues.

CDR3 protein: CASSFRDRPTYGYTF. CDR3 nucleotides: TGTGCCAGCAGCTTCCGGGACAGACCCACTTATGGCTACACCTTC. V is TRBV7-2 and J is TRBJ1-2; TRBD1 aligns across 7 bases. This CDR3 region has 15 residues. The V gene end was trimmed by 3 bases and the J gene end by 5 bases; junction bases not matched to a gene: 9. The germline CDR1 and CDR2 sequences are SGHTA and FQGNSA.